One TCR beta chain is described in this entry. In this sample, this clone turned up once. Its antigen target is currently unknown. No quality values exist for individual bases; no much larger clone is one base distant. Libraries were made using the immunoSEQ multiplex PCR assay. For the multiplex PCR, a mixture combining 60 forward primers for TCR Vbeta segments and 13 reverse primers for TCR Jbeta segments was used. The CDR3 region of rearranged TCR beta genes was amplified from genomic DNA with a multiplex PCR assay. On the Illumina HiSeq System, the amplified TCR beta libraries were sequenced as 87-base-pair reads. In the paper's pipeline: A later analysis counted 75 million to 100 million unique TCR beta chains across the 650 to 700 repertoires, and approximately 11 million of these chains were shared by at least two donors. Raw reads were error-corrected and collapsed into unique sequences with a nearest-neighbor algorithm that merged closely related sequences to remove PCR and sequencing errors. V, D and J gene segments were assigned by aligning CDR3 sequences to IMGT reference sequences. For a sequence to be retained, a match of at least six nucleotides was required to both a V gene segment and a J gene segment. A rearrangement counted as productive if the CDR3 had no stop codons and remained in frame with V and J, and every other rearrangement counted as non-productive. Following IMGT convention, CDR3 was defined as the stretch from the second conserved V-encoded cysteine up to the conserved J-encoded phenylalanine. The earlier analysis of about 610 of the donors excluded any sequence lacking an unambiguous match to a single V gene segment. An earlier analysis of fewer than 750 of the donors classified V segments as functional when productive rearrangements were above 56.7% and as segregating when the standard deviation between donors was above 5%. To diagnose cytomegalovirus status from the catalog of TCR beta chain sequences, a statistical classification framework was built. In a later analysis, TCR nucleotide sequences were compared against IMGT/GENE-DB human TR gene sequences so that V and J genes could be assigned. In a later analysis, CDR3 sequences and most-parsimonious VDJ recombination scenarios were assigned using the TCRdist pipeline. In a later analysis, each TCR beta chain was defined by its CDR3 amino acid sequence together with its V-gene family, and reads without a unique V-gene family were excluded. A later analysis removed 500 to 600 highly shared, low-generation-probability nucleotide sequences to deal with suspected cross-contamination and a sequencing artifact. A later analysis calculated a clonal expansion index for each public chain from normalized within-repertoire ranks of inferred template counts. Generation probabilities in a later analysis came from a VDJ recombination model fitted to out-of-frame rearrangements, and those results were checked against IGoR. In a later analysis, TCR-TCR, TCR-HLA and TCR-CMV co-occurrence was scored with hypergeometric tests, and a repertoire-size bias correction was applied to TCR pairs. False discovery rates were estimated in a later analysis by permuting HLA or CMV assignments 20 times. In a later analysis, co-occurring TCRs were grouped using DBSCAN, and TCRdist sequence similarity was added for clustering within HLA-allele-positive subsets. Co-occurrence clustering excluded repertoires with fewer than 30,000 or more than 120,000 public chains, plus five with anomalous nucleotide sharing. The immuneACCESS repertoire file appears here via TCRdb, limited to in-frame rearrangements. These files lack a portion of the clones; in checked studies, under half of the deficit traces to unresolved V genes, and the cause of the others is not known. V and J calls and clone size are those listed in that table; D and trimming were worked out from the DNA. Across this sample there are more than 100,000 clones, with roughly 80% seen only once. The ten top clones hold over 3.5% of the sample.

Trimming leaves V shorter by 8 bases and J shorter by 3 bases, with the junction holding 10 bases beyond the gene matches. The CDR3 holds 14 amino acids from the cysteine to the phenylalanine. Only CDR3 DNA is held: 42 bases, read in frame from base 1. CDR1 and CDR2 are drawn from the germline V gene: MDHEN, SYDVKM. This entry belongs to a study of cytomegalovirus exposure and HLA in healthy donors (dated 2017 in TCRdb). Concerning the study at large: An earlier analysis of some 620 of the donors reported roughly 300 Gb of sequence data and 95 million to 130 million unique TCR beta sequences obtained from roughly 180 million T cells. In addition to the first cohort of 666 subjects, a separate validation cohort of about 120 different subjects was used. Using immunosequencing, the study profiled T cell repertoires from 640 or so subjects and related those repertoires to cytomegalovirus serostatus. High-throughput TCR immunosequencing, statistical association of individual TCRs with disease status, and machine learning were combined to predict cytomegalovirus infection status. Of the 300 to 400 genotyped donors, 65% to 90% fell in the genetic ancestry cluster associated with self-reported Caucasian donors. Both class I and class II loci were covered by HLA typing, at four-digit resolution. Among 398 genotyped donors of the cohort, an average of roughly 240,000 unique TCR beta nucleotide sequences were sequenced per donor, about a sixth of them non-productive. Every repertoire in the discovery cohort had been generated on one and the same sequencing platform. In a later analysis, previously published TCR beta repertoires from about 640 donors were re-analyzed and high-resolution HLA genotyping was added so that TCR occurrence patterns could be studied. The study aimed to test whether signatures of past pathogen exposure could be identified by cataloging public T cell receptors. A handful of DR-DQ haplotypes were handled as single units for association and clustering because linkage in the cohort was strong. The number of typed donors differed by locus: 629-630 for A, B, C, DRB1 and DQB1; 522 for DQA1; over 600 for DPA1; and about 470 for DPB1. Alongside the repertoire data, information on donor age, sex, ethnicity and CMV serostatus was compiled. In an earlier analysis of a few hundred of the donors, high-throughput TCR beta sequencing was used to judge whether each TCR beta V gene segment behaved as functional or pseudogenic. A later genetic analysis used genome-wide SNP genotypes for about three fifths of the 666 donors, treating that subset as a discovery cohort. Rather than using new phenotypic data, the later analysis identified candidate immune exposures from TCR beta sequences and from how often those sequences occurred across donors. An early release that covered some 640 HLA-typed donors contained approximately 300 gigabases of sequencing data and around 80 million unique TCR sequences.

Beyond this particular receptor, the publication reports: The classifier was reported to diagnose cytomegalovirus status with high specificity and sensitivity in both the original and validation cohorts. The authors suggested that the approach could potentially be extended to other disease states and immunological phenotypes. A later analysis associated some 17,000 TCR beta sequences with specific HLA alleles at a false discovery rate of 0.05. A later analysis found that TCR association rates varied across HLA loci, with DRB1 alleles showing the most associated TCRs and HLA-C alleles the fewest. Because some donors lacked HLA typing at each locus, the association tests relied only on the typed subset. Roughly uniform sequencing depth across donors was assumed in presence/absence analyses, although this assumption may not hold. When HLA alleles, especially DR and DQ, strongly co-occurred, attributing TCR associations to individual alleles was difficult. V-gene and J-gene trimming of TCR beta chains was associated with a missense DCLRE1C variant in a later genetic analysis, and the association was replicated in an independent cohort. In the study, around 150 TCR beta chains were listed as associated with cytomegalovirus. Three of the identified cytomegalovirus-associated TCR beta chains were confirmed in vitro to be specific for cytomegalovirus antigens. The only immune exposure information available for the cohort was CMV serostatus. A further reported finding was that TCR beta sequences accurately predicted the HLA-A and HLA-B alleles for most subjects in the first cohort. In a later analysis, several top co-occurrence clusters were reported to appear linked to parvovirus B19, influenza, CMV and Epstein-Barr virus. Because counts were too low, 15 to 20 rarely observed V segments, including chromosome 9 orphons, were excluded from the earlier analysis of under 650 of the donors. A cluster of highly shared sequence variants was judged likely to be a technical artifact of the sequencing pipeline. Some IMGT-functional V segments, including TRBV6-2 and TRBV6-3, could not be told apart with the 87-base-pair reads, so those segments were excluded. While some public TCRs were present in many individuals, most TCR sequences turned up only very rarely across donors. Only TCR beta chains were sequenced in this cohort, and the absence of alpha or paired-chain data limited detectable features. A later analysis found that HLA-associated TCR beta chains were more clonally expanded and had lower generation probabilities than equally common non-associated chains. Compared with the roughly 720-donor mean, donors in an Asian-associated ancestry cluster had fewer N-insertions in productive TCRs, according to a later genetic analysis. Correlated functional status among segregating V segments might reflect linkage disequilibrium, but an unknown experimental factor could not be ruled out. In a later analysis, most CMV-associated TCR beta chains were found to appear HLA-restricted, with HLA associations seemingly driven largely by CMV exposure. Broadly in line with IMGT annotations, most TCR beta V segments showed up in productive rearrangements about 87% or about 30% of the time in an earlier analysis of a few hundred of the donors.

The cohort was made up of approximately 670 healthy bone marrow donors. All cohort members were sampled while nominally healthy, although unrecorded immune exposures were likely present. The donor tested CMV seronegative and was one of the 352 seronegative cohort members. Each donor provided a peripheral blood sample, and peripheral blood mononuclear cells were used for TCR beta sequencing. The Qiagen DNeasy Blood Extraction Kit was used to extract genomic DNA from the blood cell samples. The rearranged segments are TRBV28 and TRBJ2-7, and 7 junction bases match TRBD1. Input material: PBMCs. The receptor was isolated from a woman aged 40 to 50 in good health and CMV-seronegative. The CDR3 protein is CASHNRGHNYEQYF. The DNA reads as follows: TGTGCCAGCCACAACAGGGGCCACAACTACGAGCAGTACTTC.